This is a list of T cell receptor beta chains from one sample in a study of HIV-infected patients and healthy controls. Using its own MiXCR run on the 5' RACE reads, TCRdb lists one record per CDR3 protein. Of roughly 6,600 distinct CDR3 sequences in the sample, over 9.5% are singletons; the top ten hold roughly 20%. The sequences come from blood, collected during antiretroviral therapy. These receptor sequences come from an adult with HIV infection. Both conserved end residues are part of each CDR3. The D gene is left open where the match is weak. Expanded clones get a size class; other rows say once, few or many, or leave the size out.

v_gene: TRBV29-1; j_gene: TRBJ2-3; abundance: medium-sized; d_gene: TRBD2; CDR3nt: TGCAGCGTTGGGGGACTAGCGGGGGGCCCTACAGATACGCAGTATTTT; CDR3aa: CSVGGLAGGPTDTQYF
v_gene: TRBV6-6; j_gene: TRBJ2-1; abundance: medium-sized; d_gene: TRBD1; CDR3nt: TGTGCCAGCAGTGGGGACAGGGTAGCCCAGTTCTTC; CDR3aa: CASSGDRVAQFF
v_gene: TRBV7-8; j_gene: TRBJ1-4; abundance: many; d_gene: .; CDR3nt: TGTGCCAGCAGCTTAGTGCCTCCCGGGACGGGGAATGAAAAACTGTTTTTT; CDR3aa: CASSLVPPGTGNEKLFF
v_gene: TRBV20-1; j_gene: TRBJ2-1; abundance: medium-sized; d_gene: .; CDR3nt: TGCAGTGCTAGGAAAGCCAACAATGAGCAGTTCTTC; CDR3aa: CSARKANNEQFF
v_gene: TRBV18; j_gene: TRBJ2-1; abundance: many; d_gene: .; CDR3nt: TGTGCCACCGTAGGGACCAACAATGAGCAGTTCTTC; CDR3aa: CATVGTNNEQFF
v_gene: TRBV6-2/TRBV6-3; j_gene: TRBJ1-1; abundance: few; d_gene: .; CDR3nt: TGTGCCAGCAGAAACCCGGACAGTTCCATGAACACTGAAGCTTTCTTT; CDR3aa: CASRNPDSSMNTEAFF
v_gene: TRBV27; j_gene: TRBJ1-4; abundance: .; d_gene: .; CDR3nt: TGTGCCAGCAGTTTGTCCGGGACTTACGGTGAAAAACTGTTTTTT; CDR3aa: CASSLSGTYGEKLFF
v_gene: TRBV7-9; j_gene: TRBJ1-5; abundance: medium-sized; d_gene: TRBD1; CDR3nt: TGTGCCAGCAGCCAGGGCGAGGGGGCCGGGGATCAGCCCCAGCATTTT; CDR3aa: CASSQGEGAGDQPQHF
v_gene: TRBV7-8; j_gene: TRBJ1-2; abundance: medium-sized; d_gene: .; CDR3nt: TGTGCCAGCAGCTTCATGGCTGGCACCGGCTACACCTTC; CDR3aa: CASSFMAGTGYTF
v_gene: TRBV14; j_gene: TRBJ1-2; abundance: many; d_gene: .; CDR3nt: TGTGCCAGCAGCCAAGACCGGTATGGCTACACCTTC; CDR3aa: CASSQDRYGYTF